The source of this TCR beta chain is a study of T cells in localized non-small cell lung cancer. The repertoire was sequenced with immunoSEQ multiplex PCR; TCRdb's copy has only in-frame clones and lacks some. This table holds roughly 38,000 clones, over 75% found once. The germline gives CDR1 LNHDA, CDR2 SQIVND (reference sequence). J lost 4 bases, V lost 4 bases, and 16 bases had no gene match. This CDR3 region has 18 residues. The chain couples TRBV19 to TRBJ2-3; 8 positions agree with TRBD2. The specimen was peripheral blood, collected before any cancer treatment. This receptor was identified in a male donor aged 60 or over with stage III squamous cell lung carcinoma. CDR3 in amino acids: CASSTLGPGGRRADTQYF. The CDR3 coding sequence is TGTGCCAGTAGTACGCTAGGTCCAGGCGGGAGGAGGGCAGATACGCAGTATTTT.